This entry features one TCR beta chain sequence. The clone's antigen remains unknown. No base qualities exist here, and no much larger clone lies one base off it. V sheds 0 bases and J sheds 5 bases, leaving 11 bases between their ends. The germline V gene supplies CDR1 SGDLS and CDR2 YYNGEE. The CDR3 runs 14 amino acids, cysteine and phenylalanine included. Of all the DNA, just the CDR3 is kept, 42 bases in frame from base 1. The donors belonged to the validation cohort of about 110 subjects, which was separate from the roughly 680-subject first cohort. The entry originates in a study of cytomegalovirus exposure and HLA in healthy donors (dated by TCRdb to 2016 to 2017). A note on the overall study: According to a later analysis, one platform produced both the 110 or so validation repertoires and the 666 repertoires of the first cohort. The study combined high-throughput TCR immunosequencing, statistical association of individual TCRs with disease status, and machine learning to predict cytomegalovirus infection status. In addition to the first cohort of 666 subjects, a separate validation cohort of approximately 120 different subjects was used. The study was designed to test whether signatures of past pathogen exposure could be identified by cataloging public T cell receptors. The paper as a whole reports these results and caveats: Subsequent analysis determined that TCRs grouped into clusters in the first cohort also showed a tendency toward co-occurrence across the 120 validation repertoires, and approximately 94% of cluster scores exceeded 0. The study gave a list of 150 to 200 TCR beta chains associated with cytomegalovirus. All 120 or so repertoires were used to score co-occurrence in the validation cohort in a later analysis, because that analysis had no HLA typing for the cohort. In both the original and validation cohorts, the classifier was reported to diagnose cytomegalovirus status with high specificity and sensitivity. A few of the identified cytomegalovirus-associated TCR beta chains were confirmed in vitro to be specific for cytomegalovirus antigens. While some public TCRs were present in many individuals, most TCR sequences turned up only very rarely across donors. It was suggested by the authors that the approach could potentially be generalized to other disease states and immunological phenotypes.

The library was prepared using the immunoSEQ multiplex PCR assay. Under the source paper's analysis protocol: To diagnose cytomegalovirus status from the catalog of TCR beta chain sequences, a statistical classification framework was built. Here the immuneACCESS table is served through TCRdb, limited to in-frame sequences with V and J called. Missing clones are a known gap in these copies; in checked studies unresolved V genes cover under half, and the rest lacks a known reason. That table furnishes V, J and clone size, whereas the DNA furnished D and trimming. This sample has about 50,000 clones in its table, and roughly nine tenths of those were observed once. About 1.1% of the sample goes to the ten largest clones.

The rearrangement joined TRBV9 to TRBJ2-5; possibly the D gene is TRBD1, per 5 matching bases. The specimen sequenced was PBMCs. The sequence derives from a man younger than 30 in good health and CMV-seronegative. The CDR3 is CASSVGQGGETQYF. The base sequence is TGTGCCAGCAGCGTAGGGCAGGGTGGGGAGACCCAGTACTTC.